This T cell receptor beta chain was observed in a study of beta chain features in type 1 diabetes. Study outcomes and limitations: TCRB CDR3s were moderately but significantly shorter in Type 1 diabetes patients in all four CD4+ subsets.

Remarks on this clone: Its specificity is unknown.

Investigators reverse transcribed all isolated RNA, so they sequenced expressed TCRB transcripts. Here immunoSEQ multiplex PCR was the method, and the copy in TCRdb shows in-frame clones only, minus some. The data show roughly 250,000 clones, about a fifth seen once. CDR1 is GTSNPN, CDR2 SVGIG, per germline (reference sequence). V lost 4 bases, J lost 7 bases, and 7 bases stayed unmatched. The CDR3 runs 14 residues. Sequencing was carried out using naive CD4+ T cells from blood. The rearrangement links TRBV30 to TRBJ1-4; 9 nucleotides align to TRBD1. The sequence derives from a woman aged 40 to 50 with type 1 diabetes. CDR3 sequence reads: CAWNQDRGGEKLFF. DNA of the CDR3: TGTGCCTGGAACCAGGACAGGGGAGGTGAAAAACTGTTTTTT.